Below are 18 T cell receptor beta chains sequenced from a single sample in a study of cytomegalovirus exposure and HLA in healthy donors. Primers included in the PCR were 60 Vbeta and 13 Jbeta primers. Method: immunoSEQ multiplex PCR; TCRdb's copy keeps in-frame clones and lacks some. The table shows about 120,000 clones, with 79% occurring only once. The material sequenced was PBMCs. The receptors come from a man younger than 40 in good health and CMV-seropositive.

V is TRBV15 and J is TRBJ2-7, with D hard to call. In germline, CDR1 is LNHNV, CDR2 YYDKDF (reference sequence). The CDR3 runs 14 residues. V was clipped by 2 bases and J by 2 bases, with 10 bases between them. The CDR3 reads CATSRILRAYEQYF. As DNA, the CDR3 is TGTGCCACCAGCAGAATCCTTCGTGCCTACGAGCAGTACTTC.

This chain uses TRBV5-1 with TRBJ2-2; perhaps TRBD2 as D (6 bases). V was cut by 5 bases and J by 4 bases, with 15 bases left in between. The CDR3 loop spans 15 amino acids. Germline-derived CDR1 and CDR2 are SGHRS and YFSETQ. The CDR3 sequence: CASRVLERATGELFF. The CDR3 DNA follows: TGCGCCAGCAGGGTTTTAGAGCGGGCCACCGGGGAGCTGTTTTTT.

The chain links TRBV4-1 to TRBJ2-7; 7 bases agree with TRBD1. The CDR3 sequence is 13 residues long. From germline, CDR1 is MGHRA and CDR2 YSYEKL. V shed 3 bases and J 5 bases; nucleotides not matched to a gene: 4. CDR3 bases: TGCGCCAGCAGCCATTACAGGGGAAACGAGCAGTACTTC. It translates to CASSHYRGNEQYF.

This chain links TRBV6-4 with TRBJ2-3, with TRBD2 matching over 14 bases. CDR3 length equals 16 residues. The germline V gene has CDR1 MRHNA and CDR2 SNTAGT. After removal of 2 bases from V and 6 bases from J, the junction contained 4 bases not matched to a gene. DNA of the CDR3: TGTGCCAGCAGTGACCGACTAGCGGGGGGGCCGGATACGCAGTATTTT. Amino acid sequence: CASSDRLAGGPDTQYF.

Comments on this clone: The junction departs from the called germline gene at one end, perhaps through a read error. The CDR3 reads CASSAGTSGSGGYEQYF. CDR3 nucleotides: TGTGCTAGCAGCGCCGGGACTAGCGGGAGCGGGGGTTACGAGCAGTACTTC. The chain combines TRBV7-7 with TRBJ2-7, with 14 bases identical to TRBD2. Per the germline V gene, CDR1 is SSHAT and CDR2 is FNYEAQ (reference sequence). CDR3 size: 17 residues.

The chain employs TRBV18 and TRBJ1-4; 8 bases fit TRBD1. The CDR3 loop spans 20 amino acids. Trimming took 2 bases from V and 2 from J; bases not matched to a gene: 16. Germline-derived CDR1 and CDR2 are KGHSH and LQKENI. CDR3 coding DNA: TGTGCCAGCTCACCAAGGGACCCTTGGGCACACAGGGGGACTAATGAAAAACTGTTTTTT. It is translated as CASSPRDPWAHRGTNEKLFF.

V is TRBV6-5 and J is TRBJ2-7; TRBD2 matches at 7 bases. J was trimmed by 0 bases and V by 2 bases; bases with no gene match: 7. The V gene's germline CDR1 is MNHEY and CDR2 SVGAGI. The CDR3 runs to 16 residues. CDR3 sequence (DNA): TGTGCCAGCAGTTACGGTGGGGGGGATCGCTCCTACGAGCAGTACTTC. Translated, it gives CASSYGGGDRSYEQYF.

The chain has TRBV7-2 and TRBJ1-1; D is undetermined. CDR3 size: 15 residues. The germline CDR1 and CDR2 sequences are SGHTA and FQGNSA. The V end lost 1 base, the J end lost 4 bases, and 13 bases lay between the germline ends. This CDR3 reads CASSLVLTAATEAFF. The CDR3 DNA reads as TGTGCCAGCAGCTTAGTCTTAACCGCGGCCACTGAAGCTTTCTTT. Based on the CDR3 plus reference TRBV7-2 and TRBJ1-1, the full variable domain is GAGVSQSPSNKVTEKGKDVELRCDPISGHTALYWYRQSLGQGLEFLIYFQGNSAPDKSGLPSDRFSAERTGGSVSTLTIQRTQQEDSAVYLCASSLVLTAATEAFFGQGTRLTVV.

The chain has TRBV5-4 and TRBJ2-5, with a weak D call TRBD1 (5 bases). The V end was cut by 1 base, the J end by 5 bases, with 12 bases between. This CDR3 contains 14 residues. Germline V lookup: CDR1 SGHNT, CDR2 YYREEE (reference sequence). The DNA for the CDR3 is TGTGCCAGCAGCTTGCAAGGGGCGCGGGAGACCCAGTACTTC. Translating it yields CASSLQGARETQYF.

This sequence joins TRBV9 and TRBJ1-1, with D possibly matching TRBD1 (6 bases). Germline V gives CDR1 SGDLS, CDR2 YYNGEE. CDR3 size: 14 residues. Trimming left V 2 bases short and J 1 base short, with 9 bases between. Written as DNA, the CDR3 is TGTGCCAGCAGCGTTTCGGGACAGAACACTGAAGCTTTCTTT. This sequence encodes CASSVSGQNTEAFF. The variable domain in full, with the rest retrieved from reference TRBV9 and TRBJ1-1, is DSGVTQTPKHLITATGQRVTLRCSPRSGDLSVYWYQQSLDQGLQFLIQYYNGEERAKGNILERFSAQQFPDLHSELNLSSLELGDSALYFCASSVSGQNTEAFFGQGTRLTVV.

The chain links TRBV5-1 to TRBJ2-3; 12 bases line up with TRBD2. The CDR3 totals 18 residues. Germline V gives CDR1 SGHRS, CDR2 YFSETQ. The trim removed 4 bases at V and 0 bases at J, leaving 9 bases unmatched. CDR3 sequence (DNA): TGCGCCAGCAGCATTTGGACTAGCGGGACCTTAAGCACAGATACGCAGTATTTT. The encoded protein is CASSIWTSGTLSTDTQYF.

The chain joins TRBV5-4 to TRBJ2-7; 10 bases agree with TRBD1. Germline V gene lookup returns CDR1 SGHNT and CDR2 YYREEE (reference sequence). The CDR3 runs 17 residues. Trimming took 4 bases from V and 1 from J; bases not matched to a gene: 11. DNA of the CDR3: TGTGCCAGCAGCCGCAACCAGGGACAGGGGCCATCCTACGAGCAGTACTTC. Amino acids: CASSRNQGQGPSYEQYF.

V usage is TRBV2 and J usage is TRBJ1-6, with D perhaps matching TRBD1 (6 bases). Germline V gene lookup returns CDR1 SNHLY and CDR2 FYNNEI. The CDR3 sequence is 15 residues long. Trimming took off 10 bases at V and 9 bases at J, with 22 bases between the two ends. The CDR3 sequence: CATNSMDRNLSPLHF. CDR3 DNA sequence: TGTGCCACCAATTCAATGGACAGAAACCTTTCACCCCTCCACTTT.

This chain connects TRBV27 to TRBJ1-2; 9 bases map to TRBD1. Trimming removed 5 bases from V and 5 bases from J; junction bases left unmatched: 9. In germline, CDR1 is MNHEY, CDR2 SMNVEV (reference sequence). The CDR3 length is 15 residues. This CDR3 reads CASSAGTGWRYGYTF. In DNA form, the CDR3 reads TGTGCCAGCAGTGCGGGGACAGGGTGGAGGTATGGCTACACCTTC.

The sample holds a few counts of this clone. This chain joins TRBV13 and TRBJ2-3; the match to TRBD2 covers 12 bases. Germline V gene sequence: CDR1 PRHDT, CDR2 FYEKMQ (reference sequence). This CDR3 is 16 amino acids long. V lost 3 bases to trimming and J lost 8 bases; unmatched junction nucleotides: 9. DNA of the CDR3: TGTGCCAGCAGCTTCCGACTAGCGGGAGAAATAGCTACGCAGTATTTT. It yields the protein CASSFRLAGEIATQYF. Full variable domain (rest looked up from reference TRBV13 and TRBJ2-3): AAGVIQSPRHLIKEKRETATLKCYPIPRHDTVYWYQQGPGQDPQFLISFYEKMQSDKGSIPDRFSAQQFSDYHSELNMSSLELGDSALYFCASSFRLAGEIATQYFGPGTRLTVL.

V gene TRBV5-6 combines with J gene TRBJ1-5, with 8 bases identical to TRBD1. Germline values: CDR1 SGHDT, CDR2 YYEEEE. The V and J ends lost 5 bases and 4 bases, in that order; junction bases with no gene match: 2. The CDR3 runs to 13 residues. CDR3 in DNA: TGTGCCAGCAGTGGGACAGGAAATCAGCCCCAGCATTTT. This translates into CASSGTGNQPQHF.

The rearrangement uses TRBV5-4 and TRBJ1-2, with D unclear. The CDR3 spans 14 residues. Trimming removed 4 bases from V and 0 bases from J, with 10 bases in between. Germline loops: CDR1 SGHNT, CDR2 YYREEE (reference sequence). CDR3 nucleotides: TGTGCCAGCAGCCTGCCTTTAGCTAACTATGGCTACACCTTC. This gives the protein CASSLPLANYGYTF.

The rearrangement joins TRBV7-2 to TRBJ2-2; 11 bases match TRBD2. Trimming at V came to 5 bases and at J to 13 bases, leaving 12 bases not matched to a gene. The CDR3 has 15 residues. Germline-derived CDR1 and CDR2 are SGHTA and FQGNSA. The DNA for the CDR3 is TGTGCCAGCAGCCCTGGGGTAGCGGGAGGGGGCGGGCTGTTTTTT. Its translation: CASSPGVAGGGGLFF.